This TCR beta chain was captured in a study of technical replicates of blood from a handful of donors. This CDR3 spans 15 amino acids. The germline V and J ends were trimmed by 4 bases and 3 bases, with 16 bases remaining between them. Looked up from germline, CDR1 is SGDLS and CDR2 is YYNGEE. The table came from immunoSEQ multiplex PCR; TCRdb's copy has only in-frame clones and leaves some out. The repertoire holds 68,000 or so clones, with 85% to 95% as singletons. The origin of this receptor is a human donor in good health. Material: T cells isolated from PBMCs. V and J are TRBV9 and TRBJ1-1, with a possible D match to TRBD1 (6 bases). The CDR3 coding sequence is TGTGCCAGCAGCCGTGGGGGGGGCTCGGACACTGAAGCTTTCTTT. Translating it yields CASSRGGGSDTEAFF.